This T cell receptor beta chain was obtained from a study of T cells in Graves' hyperthyroidism and ophthalmopathy. Study outcomes and limitations: Blood also showed most of the thyroid clonotypes that were expanded above 0.001.

To note about this clonotype: Antigen: not known.

The CDR3 is 13 amino acids. Germline V gene data show CDR1 as LNHDA and CDR2 as SQIVND (reference sequence). The ends were cut back, 8 bases at V and 4 bases at J, with 12 bases in the middle. RNA transcripts gave rise to amplified TCR beta CDR3 regions. TCR CDR3 regions were first amplified by RT-PCR with HTBI primers. TCRdb analysed the multiplex PCR reads with MiXCR anew, one entry per CDR3 protein. The repertoire includes 480,000 or so distinct CDR3 sequences, roughly 45% of them detected once, and approximately 44% sits in the top ten. Sequencing input: peripheral blood or thyroid tissue (not recorded which). The rearrangement links TRBV19 to TRBJ1-5, with D possibly being TRBD1 (6 bases). This receptor was identified in an adult woman with Graves' disease, either hyperthyroidism or ophthalmopathy (not recorded which). The CDR3, as DNA: TGTGCCAGTGCAGACAGGATGAATCAGCCCCAGCATTTT. Its translation is CASADRMNQPQHF.